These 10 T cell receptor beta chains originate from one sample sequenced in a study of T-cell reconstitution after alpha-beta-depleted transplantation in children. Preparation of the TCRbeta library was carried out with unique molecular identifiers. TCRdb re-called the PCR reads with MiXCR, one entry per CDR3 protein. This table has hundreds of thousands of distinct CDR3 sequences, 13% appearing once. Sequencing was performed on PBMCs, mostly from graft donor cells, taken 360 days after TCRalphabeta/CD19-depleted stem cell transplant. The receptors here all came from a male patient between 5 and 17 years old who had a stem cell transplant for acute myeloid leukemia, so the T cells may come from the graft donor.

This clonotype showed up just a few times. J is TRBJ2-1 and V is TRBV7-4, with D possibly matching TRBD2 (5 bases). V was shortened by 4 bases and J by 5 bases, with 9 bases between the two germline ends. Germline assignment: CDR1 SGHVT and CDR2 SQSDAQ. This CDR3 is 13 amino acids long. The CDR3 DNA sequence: TGTGCCAGCAGCTCTGGGAGCGACAATGAGCAGTTCTTC. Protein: CASSSGSDNEQFF.

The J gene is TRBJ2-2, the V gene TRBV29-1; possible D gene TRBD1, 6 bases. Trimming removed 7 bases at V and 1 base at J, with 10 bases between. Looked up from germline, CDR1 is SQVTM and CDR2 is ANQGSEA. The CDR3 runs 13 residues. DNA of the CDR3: TGCAGCGCCGACAGGAAGAACACCGGGGAGCTGTTTTTT. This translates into CSADRKNTGELFF.

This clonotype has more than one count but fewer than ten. The CDR3 sequence: CSATLDRPVTDTQYF. The CDR3 nucleotides are TGCAGCGCAACCCTGGACAGGCCCGTGACAGATACGCAGTATTTT. The chain links TRBV29-1 to TRBJ2-3, with 7 bases that match TRBD1. J gave up 3 bases and V 7 bases, and 13 bases lay outside the gene matches. Germline V gives CDR1 SQVTM, CDR2 ANQGSEA. The length of the CDR3 is 15 residues.

CDR3 region: CASSLGQGVEYGYTF. The DNA for the CDR3 is TGCGCCAGCAGCCTGGGACAGGGGGTAGAGTATGGCTACACCTTC. The rearrangement uses TRBV4-3 and TRBJ1-2; TRBD1 matches 11 bases. Germline CDR1 and CDR2: LGHNA and YSLEER. The CDR3 loop spans 15 amino acids. V gave up 4 bases and J gave up 5 bases; unmatched junction bases: 6.

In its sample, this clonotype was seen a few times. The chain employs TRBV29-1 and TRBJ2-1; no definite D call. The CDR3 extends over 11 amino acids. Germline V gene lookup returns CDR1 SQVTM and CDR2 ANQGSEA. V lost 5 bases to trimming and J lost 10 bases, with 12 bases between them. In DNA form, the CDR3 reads TGCAGCGTTAGACATTCCGGAGAGCAGTTCTTC. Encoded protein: CSVRHSGEQFF.

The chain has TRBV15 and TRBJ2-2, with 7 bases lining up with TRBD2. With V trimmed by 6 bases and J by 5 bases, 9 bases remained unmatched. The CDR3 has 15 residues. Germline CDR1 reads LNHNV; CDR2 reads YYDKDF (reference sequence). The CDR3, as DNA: TGTGCCACCAGGATGGCGGGAGACGGTACCGGGGAGCTGTTTTTT. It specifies CATRMAGDGTGELFF.

The CDR3 DNA follows: TGTGCCAGCAGCGGTCCGGGACACTACAATGAGCAGTTCTTC. Translation: CASSGPGHYNEQFF. This chain uses TRBV9 with TRBJ2-1; TRBD1 is a possible D gene (6 bases). The germline V gene encodes CDR1 SGDLS and CDR2 YYNGEE. The CDR3 extends over 14 amino acids. With 3 bases removed from V and 3 bases from J, the gap between germline ends came to 10 bases.

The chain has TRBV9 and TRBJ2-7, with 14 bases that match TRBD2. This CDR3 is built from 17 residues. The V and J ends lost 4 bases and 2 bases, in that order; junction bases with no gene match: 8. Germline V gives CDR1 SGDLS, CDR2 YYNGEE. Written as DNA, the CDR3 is TGTGCCAGCAGCCCCGGGTGGGGACTAGCGGGAGCCTACGAGCAGTACTTC. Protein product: CASSPGWGLAGAYEQYF. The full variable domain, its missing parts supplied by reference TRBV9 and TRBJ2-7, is DSGVTQTPKHLITATGQRVTLRCSPRSGDLSVYWYQQSLDQGLQFLIQYYNGEERAKGNILERFSAQQFPDLHSELNLSSLELGDSALYFCASSPGWGLAGAYEQYFGPGTRLTVT.

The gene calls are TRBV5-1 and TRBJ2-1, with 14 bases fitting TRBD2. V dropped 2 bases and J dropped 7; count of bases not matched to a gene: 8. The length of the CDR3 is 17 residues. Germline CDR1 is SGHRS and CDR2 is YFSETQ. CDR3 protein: CASSFLAGTSGSNEQFF. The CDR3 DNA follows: TGCGCCAGCAGCTTCCTAGCCGGGACTAGCGGGAGTAATGAGCAGTTCTTC. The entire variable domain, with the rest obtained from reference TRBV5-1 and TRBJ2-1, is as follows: KAGVTQTPRYLIKTRGQQVTLSCSPISGHRSVSWYQQTPGQGLQFLFEYFSETQRNKGNFPGRFSGRQFSNSRSEMNVSTLELGDSALYLCASSFLAGTSGSNEQFFGPGTRLTVL.

The CDR3 DNA is TGCAGCGTCGCTCCAGGGGAATACAATCTATACGAGCAGTACTTC. This translates into CSVAPGEYNLYEQYF. The V and J genes are TRBV29-1 and TRBJ2-7; weak D call: TRBD1 (6 bases). V was cut by 6 bases and J by 4 bases, with 22 bases left in between. CDR1 is SQVTM and CDR2 is ANQGSEA in the germline V gene. The CDR3 extends over 15 amino acids.